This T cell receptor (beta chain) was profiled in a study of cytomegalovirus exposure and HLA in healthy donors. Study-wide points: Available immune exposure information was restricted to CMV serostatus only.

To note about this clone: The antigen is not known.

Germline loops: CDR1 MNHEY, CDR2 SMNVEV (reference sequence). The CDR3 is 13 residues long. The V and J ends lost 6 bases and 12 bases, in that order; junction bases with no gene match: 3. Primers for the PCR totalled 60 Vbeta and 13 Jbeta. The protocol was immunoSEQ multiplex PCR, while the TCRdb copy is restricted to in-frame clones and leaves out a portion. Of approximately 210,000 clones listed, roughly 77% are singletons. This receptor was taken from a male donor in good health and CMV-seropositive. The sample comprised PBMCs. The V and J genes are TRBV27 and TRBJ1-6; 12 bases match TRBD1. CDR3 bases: TGTGCCAGCAGGGGGACAGGGGGCAGACCCCTCCACTTT. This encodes CASRGTGGRPLHF.